This T cell receptor beta chain originates from a study of beta chain features in type 1 diabetes. Study as a whole: Cells sorted and examined across all samples totaled more than 90,000,000.

Study results and caveats: Highly expressing activated T cells could be over-counted with a cDNA template. Possible PCR preference for shorter templates applied equally to patients and controls. Patients showed naive, central memory and Treg TCRB repertoires that appeared more similar than those of healthy donors.

The sequenced template was cDNA made from the entire isolated RNA. Assay: immunoSEQ multiplex PCR; the TCRdb copy retains only in-frame clones and omits some. This table has under 95,000 clones, around 32% appearing once. As for this clone: Antigen unknown.

The CDR3 runs 15 residues. V shed 3 bases and J shed 6 bases, with 17 bases lying between them. Germline lookup yields CDR1 SGHDN and CDR2 FVKESK. Sequencing input: stem cell memory CD4+ T cells from blood. The TCR sequence derives from a woman under 30 in good health. The chain is built from TRBV14 and TRBJ1-1; the D is unclear. The CDR3 here is CASSHLRGSGAEAFF. The CDR3 bases are TGTGCCAGCAGCCACCTCAGAGGATCGGGAGCTGAAGCTTTCTTT.